Described below is a single TCR beta chain sequence and its context. No antigen is known for it. CDR3 length equals 15 residues. V lost 5 bases and J lost 3, with 17 bases in between. The germline V gene has CDR1 MNHEY and CDR2 SMNVEV (reference sequence). The data were taken from a study of cytotoxic CD8 clonotypes in ibrutinib-treated CLL. T cells were sequenced at a targeted depth of 1 in 200,000 to 1 in 1 million. TCRdb's table, derived via immunoSEQ multiplex PCR, lists solely in-frame clones and lacks some. The sample includes roughly 250,000 clones, roughly 74% of them seen just once. Study-wide results and caveats: The clonality rise at ibrutinib response reflected private clonotype expansion. Clonality grew at ibrutinib response; at progression, it decreased back toward baseline.

V usage is TRBV27 and J usage is TRBJ2-7; no firm D call. The sequence derives from a human donor with chronic lymphocytic leukemia. The input for sequencing was PBMCs, taken after 24 months of ibrutinib treatment. The CDR3 nucleotides read TGTGCCAGCAGTGGGGTCAAGGGCTTGGGCTACGAGCAGTACTTC. Residues: CASSGVKGLGYEQYF.